A selection of T cell receptor beta chains follows, all from one sample in a study of blood T cell repertoires in COVID-19. Measured with immunoSEQ multiplex PCR; TCRdb has only the in-frame clones, and not every one. The sample lists some 120,000 clones; more than 70% were seen once. Sequenced material: peripheral blood. These receptors came from a woman aged 25 to 45 who had recovered from COVID-19. CDR3s include the opening cysteine and the closing phenylalanine or tryptophan. The order of the fields is clone size, D gene, J gene, V gene, CDR3 length, CDR3 protein, CDR3 DNA. D genes are given only for firm matches. For some rows the clone size is stated as once, few or many, or as a class when expanded; others skip it.

abundance: NA; d_gene: NA; j_gene: TRBJ1-1; v_gene: TRBV3-1/TRBV3-2; len: 14; CDR3aa: CASSQVGGKDEAFF; CDR3nt: TGTGCCAGCAGCCAAGTGGGGGGGAAAGACGAAGCTTTCTTT
abundance: NA; d_gene: NA; j_gene: TRBJ2-5; v_gene: TRBV5-1; len: 14; CDR3aa: CASSLEGLYETQYF; CDR3nt: TGCGCCAGCAGCTTAGAGGGATTGTATGAGACCCAGTACTTC
abundance: NA; d_gene: NA; j_gene: TRBJ2-7; v_gene: TRBV5-1; len: 13; CDR3aa: CASSSDGDYEQYF; CDR3nt: TGCGCCAGCAGCTCCGACGGGGACTACGAGCAGTACTTC
abundance: NA; d_gene: NA; j_gene: TRBJ2-3; v_gene: TRBV28; len: 14; CDR3aa: CASSSPSSTDTQYF; CDR3nt: TGTGCCAGCAGTTCCCCTTCTAGCACAGATACGCAGTATTTT
abundance: NA; d_gene: NA; j_gene: TRBJ1-2; v_gene: TRBV6-1; len: 12; CDR3aa: CASSEQTATSAF; CDR3nt: TGTGCCAGCAGTGAGCAGACAGCAACCTCGGCCTTC
abundance: once; d_gene: NA; j_gene: TRBJ2-1; v_gene: TRBV6-5; len: 14; CDR3aa: CASRGTSSYNEQFF; CDR3nt: TGTGCCAGCAGGGGGACAAGCTCCTACAATGAGCAGTTCTTC
abundance: NA; d_gene: TRBD1; j_gene: TRBJ1-4; v_gene: TRBV27; len: 17; CDR3aa: CASSYRRPGQRNEKLFF; CDR3nt: TGTGCCAGCAGTTACAGACGCCCGGGACAGCGAAATGAAAAACTGTTTTTT
abundance: NA; d_gene: TRBD1; j_gene: TRBJ1-2; v_gene: TRBV5-1; len: 15; CDR3aa: CASSLTQGGSGGYTF; CDR3nt: TGCGCCAGCAGCTTGACTCAGGGGGGATCAGGTGGCTACACCTTC
abundance: once; d_gene: NA; j_gene: TRBJ2-5; v_gene: TRBV12-5; len: 13; CDR3aa: CASARRGPETQYF; CDR3nt: TGTGCTAGTGCCAGGAGGGGGCCGGAGACCCAGTACTTC
abundance: NA; d_gene: TRBD1; j_gene: TRBJ2-7; v_gene: TRBV6-1; len: 15; CDR3aa: CASSESGQGGYEQYF; CDR3nt: TGTGCCAGCAGTGAATCGGGACAGGGGGGCTACGAGCAGTACTTC
abundance: NA; d_gene: NA; j_gene: TRBJ2-5; v_gene: TRBV30; len: 13; CDR3aa: CAWVEAAQETQYF; CDR3nt: TGTGCCTGGGTGGAGGCGGCCCAAGAGACCCAGTACTTC